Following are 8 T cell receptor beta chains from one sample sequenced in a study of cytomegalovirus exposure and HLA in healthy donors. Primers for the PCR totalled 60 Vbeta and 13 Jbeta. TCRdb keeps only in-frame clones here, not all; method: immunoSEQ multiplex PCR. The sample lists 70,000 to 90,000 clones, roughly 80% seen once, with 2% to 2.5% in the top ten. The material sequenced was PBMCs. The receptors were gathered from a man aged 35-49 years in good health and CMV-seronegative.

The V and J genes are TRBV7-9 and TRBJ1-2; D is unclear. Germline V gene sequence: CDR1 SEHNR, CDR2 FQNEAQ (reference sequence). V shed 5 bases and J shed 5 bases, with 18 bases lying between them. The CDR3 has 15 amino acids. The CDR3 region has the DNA TGTGCCAGCAGCCCCCGGGAGGGCTACCCTTATGGCTACACCTTC. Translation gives CASSPREGYPYGYTF.

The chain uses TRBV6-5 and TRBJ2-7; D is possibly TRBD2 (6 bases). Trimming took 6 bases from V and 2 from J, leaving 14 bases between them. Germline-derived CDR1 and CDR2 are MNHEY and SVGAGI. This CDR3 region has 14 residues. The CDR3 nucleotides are TGTGCCAGCAGAGTGGTCGAGCGGGCCTACGAGCAGTACTTC. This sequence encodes CASRVVERAYEQYF.

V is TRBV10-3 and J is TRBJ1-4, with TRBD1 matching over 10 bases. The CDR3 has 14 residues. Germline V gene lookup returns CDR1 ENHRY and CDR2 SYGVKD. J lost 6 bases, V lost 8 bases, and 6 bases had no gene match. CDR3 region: CAIGAGTGDEKLFF. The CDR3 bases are TGTGCCATCGGGGCCGGGACAGGGGATGAAAAACTGTTTTTT.

The chain's CDR3 is CASSLGTGYEKLFF. The CDR3 bases are TGTGCCAGCAGCTTGGGGACAGGTTATGAAAAACTGTTTTTT. This chain links TRBV5-6 with TRBJ1-4; 7 bases agree with TRBD1. The germline V gene has CDR1 SGHDT and CDR2 YYEEEE. The CDR3 covers 14 residues. The junction had 2 bases not matched to a gene; V was cut back by 0 bases and J by 6 bases.

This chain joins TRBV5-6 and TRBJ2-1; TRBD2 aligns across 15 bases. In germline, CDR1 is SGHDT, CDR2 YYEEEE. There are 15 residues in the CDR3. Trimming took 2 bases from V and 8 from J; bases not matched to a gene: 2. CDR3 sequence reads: CASSFGLAGGDEQFF. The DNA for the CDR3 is TGTGCCAGCAGCTTCGGACTAGCGGGAGGGGATGAGCAGTTCTTC.

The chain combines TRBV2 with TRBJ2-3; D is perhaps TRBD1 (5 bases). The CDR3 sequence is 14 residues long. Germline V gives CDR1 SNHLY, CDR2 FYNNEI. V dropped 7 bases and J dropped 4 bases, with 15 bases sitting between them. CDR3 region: CASMRALGPDTQYF. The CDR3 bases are TGTGCCAGCATGAGAGCCTTGGGGCCAGATACGCAGTATTTT. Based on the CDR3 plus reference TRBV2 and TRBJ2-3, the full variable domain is EPEVTQTPSHQVTQMGQEVILRCVPISNHLYFYWYRQILGQKVEFLVSFYNNEISEKSEIFDDQFSVERPDGSNFTLKIRSTKLEDSAMYFCASMRALGPDTQYFGPGTRLTVL.

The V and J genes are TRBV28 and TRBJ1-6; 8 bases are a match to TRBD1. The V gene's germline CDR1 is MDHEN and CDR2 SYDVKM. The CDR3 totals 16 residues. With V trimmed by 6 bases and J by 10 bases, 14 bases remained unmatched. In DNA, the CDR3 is TGTGCCAGCAGCCTACCCTCTGGACAGGGTTACTCACCCCTCCACTTT. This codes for CASSLPSGQGYSPLHF.

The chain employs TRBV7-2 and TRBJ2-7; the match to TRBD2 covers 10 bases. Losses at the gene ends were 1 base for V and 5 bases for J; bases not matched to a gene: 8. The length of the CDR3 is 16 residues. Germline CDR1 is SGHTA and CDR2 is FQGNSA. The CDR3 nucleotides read TGTGCCAGCAGCTTAGGCCTAGCGGGAGTTAAGAACGAGCAGTACTTC. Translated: CASSLGLAGVKNEQYF.